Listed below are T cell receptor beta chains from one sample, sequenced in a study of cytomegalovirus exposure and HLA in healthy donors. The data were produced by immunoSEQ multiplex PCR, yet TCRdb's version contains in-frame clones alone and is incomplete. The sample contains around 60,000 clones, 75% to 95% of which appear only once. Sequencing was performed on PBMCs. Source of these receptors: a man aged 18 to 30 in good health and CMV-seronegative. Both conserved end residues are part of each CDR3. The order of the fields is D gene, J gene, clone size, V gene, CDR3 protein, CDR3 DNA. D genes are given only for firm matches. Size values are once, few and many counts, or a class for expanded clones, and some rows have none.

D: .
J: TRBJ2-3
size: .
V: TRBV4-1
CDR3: CASSQGRTSLTDTQYF
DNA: TGCGCCAGCAGCCAAGGCAGGACATCCCTAACAGATACGCAGTATTTT

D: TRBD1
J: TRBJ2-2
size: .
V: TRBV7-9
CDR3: CASRPQGTNTGELFF
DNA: TGTGCCAGCAGACCACAGGGGACGAACACCGGGGAGCTGTTTTTT

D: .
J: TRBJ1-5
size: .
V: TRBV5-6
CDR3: CASSRRPGSNQPQHF
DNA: TGTGCCAGCAGTCGTAGACCGGGGAGTAATCAGCCCCAGCATTTT

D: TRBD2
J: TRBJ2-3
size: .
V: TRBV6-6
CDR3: CASSYGTSGDTQYF
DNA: TGTGCCAGCAGTTACGGGACTAGCGGAGATACGCAGTATTTT

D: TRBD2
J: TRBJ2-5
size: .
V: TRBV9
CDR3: CASSLTAGGRGETQYF
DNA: TGTGCCAGCAGCCTCACCGCGGGGGGGCGCGGGGAGACCCAGTACTTC

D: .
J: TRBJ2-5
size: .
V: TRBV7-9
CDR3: CASSPQGYEETQYF
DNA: TGTGCCAGCAGCCCCCAGGGGTATGAAGAGACCCAGTACTTC

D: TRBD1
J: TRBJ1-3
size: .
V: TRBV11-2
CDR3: CASSLQGASGNTIYF
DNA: TGTGCCAGCAGCTTGCAGGGGGCCTCTGGAAACACCATATATTTT

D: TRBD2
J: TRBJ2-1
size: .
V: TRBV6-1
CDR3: CASSDRASGRGVDEQFF
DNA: TGTGCCAGCAGTGATCGGGCTAGCGGGAGAGGGGTGGATGAGCAGTTCTTC

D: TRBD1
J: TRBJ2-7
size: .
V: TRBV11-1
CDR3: CASSPRDRVYEQYF
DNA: TGTGCCAGCAGCCCCCGGGACAGGGTCTACGAGCAGTACTTC

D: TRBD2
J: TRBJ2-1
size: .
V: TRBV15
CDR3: CATSLGLATEQFF
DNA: TGTGCCACCAGCCTCGGACTAGCCACTGAGCAGTTCTTC

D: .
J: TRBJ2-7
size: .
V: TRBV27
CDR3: CASRLDTEYEQYF
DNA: TGTGCCAGCAGGCTAGATACGGAGTACGAGCAGTACTTC

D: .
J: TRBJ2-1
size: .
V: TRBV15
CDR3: CATSSRLYNEQFF
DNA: TGTGCCACCAGCAGCCGTCTCTACAATGAGCAGTTCTTC

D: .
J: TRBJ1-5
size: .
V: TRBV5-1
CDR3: CASSLAGTSGQPQHF
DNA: TGCGCCAGCAGCTTGGCAGGGACATCAGGCCAGCCCCAGCATTTT

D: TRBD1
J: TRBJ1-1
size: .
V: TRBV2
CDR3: CASSNGQGMDTEAFF
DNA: TGTGCCAGCAGCAACGGACAGGGGATGGACACTGAAGCTTTCTTT

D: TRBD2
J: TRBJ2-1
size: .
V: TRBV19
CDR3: CASIRNPGGNNEQFF
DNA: TGTGCCAGCATCCGCAATCCGGGAGGCAACAATGAGCAGTTCTTC

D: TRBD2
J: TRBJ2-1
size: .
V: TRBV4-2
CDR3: CASSPGLAKKVDNEQFF
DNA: TGTGCCAGCAGCCCCGGACTAGCGAAAAAGGTAGACAATGAGCAGTTCTTC

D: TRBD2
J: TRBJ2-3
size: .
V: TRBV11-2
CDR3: CASSLTSGSSWDTQYF
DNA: TGTGCCAGCAGCTTAACTAGCGGGTCCTCCTGGGATACGCAGTATTTT

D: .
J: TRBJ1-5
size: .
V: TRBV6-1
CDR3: CASSEPRGYQPQHF
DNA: TGTGCCAGCAGTGAACCCAGGGGCTATCAGCCCCAGCATTTT

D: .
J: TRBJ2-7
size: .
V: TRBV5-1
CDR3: CASSLGAELYEQYF
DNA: TGCGCCAGCAGCTTAGGAGCGGAACTCTACGAGCAGTACTTC

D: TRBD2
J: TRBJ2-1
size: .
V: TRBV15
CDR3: CATSRDPVLAGGYNEQFF
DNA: TGTGCCACCAGCAGAGATCCAGTACTGGCGGGAGGGTACAATGAGCAGTTCTTC

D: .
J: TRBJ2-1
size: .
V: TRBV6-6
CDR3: CASSPEVNEQFF
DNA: TGTGCCAGCAGCCCCGAGGTGAATGAGCAGTTCTTC

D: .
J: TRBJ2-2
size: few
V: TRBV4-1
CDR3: CASSPFPQGNGELFF
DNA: TGCGCCAGCAGCCCGTTTCCCCAGGGTAACGGGGAGCTGTTTTTT

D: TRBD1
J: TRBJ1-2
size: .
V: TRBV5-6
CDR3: CASSLRVNRGQGGGYTF
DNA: TGTGCCAGCAGCTTACGAGTCAATCGGGGACAGGGGGGAGGCTACACCTTC

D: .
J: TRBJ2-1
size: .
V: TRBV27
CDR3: CASSLGVGGINEQFF
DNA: TGTGCCAGCAGTTTAGGGGTAGGGGGTATTAATGAGCAGTTCTTC

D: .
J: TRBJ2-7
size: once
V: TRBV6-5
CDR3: CASSYSTGSAYEQYF
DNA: TGTGCCAGCAGTTACAGTACAGGATCAGCCTACGAGCAGTACTTC

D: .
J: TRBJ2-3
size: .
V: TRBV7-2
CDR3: CASSPDYLSTDTQYF
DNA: TGTGCCAGCAGCCCGGACTATCTAAGCACAGATACGCAGTATTTT

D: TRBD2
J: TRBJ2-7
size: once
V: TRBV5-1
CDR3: CASSLGTRQEQYF
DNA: TGCGCCAGCAGCTTAGGGACTAGGCAAGAGCAGTACTTC

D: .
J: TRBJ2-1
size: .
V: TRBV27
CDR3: CASSTTGTNEQFF
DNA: TGTGCCAGCAGCACAACAGGGACCAATGAGCAGTTCTTC

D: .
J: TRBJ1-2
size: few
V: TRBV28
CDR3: CASSLAGVGGYTF
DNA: TGTGCCAGCAGTTTAGCCGGGGTGGGTGGCTACACCTTC

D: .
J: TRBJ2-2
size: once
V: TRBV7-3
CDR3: CASSPTPVAGPGELFF
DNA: TGTGCCAGCAGCCCGACACCCGTGGCAGGCCCCGGGGAGCTGTTTTTT

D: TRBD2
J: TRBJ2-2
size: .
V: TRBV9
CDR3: CASSVGLAGGLGTGELFF
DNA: TGTGCCAGCAGCGTCGGACTAGCGGGAGGGCTCGGAACCGGGGAGCTGTTTTTT

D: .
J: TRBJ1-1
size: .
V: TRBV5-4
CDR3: CASTTVTNTEAFF
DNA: TGTGCCAGCACCACAGTGACGAACACTGAAGCTTTCTTT

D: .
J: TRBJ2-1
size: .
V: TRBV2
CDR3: CASNNGTGSSSYNEQFF
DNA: TGTGCCAGCAATAACGGGACTGGATCAAGCTCCTACAATGAGCAGTTCTTC

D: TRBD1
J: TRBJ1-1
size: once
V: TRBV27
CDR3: CASSSGQGDTEAFF
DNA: TGTGCCAGCAGTTCGGGACAGGGAGACACTGAAGCTTTCTTT

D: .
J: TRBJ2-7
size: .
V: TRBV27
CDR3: CASSLGTEQYF
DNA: TGTGCCAGCAGTTTGGGGACTGAGCAGTACTTC

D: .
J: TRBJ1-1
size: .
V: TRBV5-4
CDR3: CASSLTDMNTEAFF
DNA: TGTGCCAGCAGCTTGACAGACATGAACACTGAAGCTTTCTTT

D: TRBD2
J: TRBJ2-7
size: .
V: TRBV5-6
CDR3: CASSRSGRLRNEQYF
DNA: TGTGCCAGCAGCCGTAGCGGGAGGCTCCGAAACGAGCAGTACTTC

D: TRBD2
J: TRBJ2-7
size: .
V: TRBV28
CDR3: CASSFRLIAGGSYEQYF
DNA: TGTGCCAGCAGTTTTAGGTTGATAGCGGGAGGCTCCTACGAGCAGTACTTC

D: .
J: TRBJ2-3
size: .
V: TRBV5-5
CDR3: CASSARGAADRTDTQYF
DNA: TGTGCCAGCAGCGCGAGAGGAGCGGCAGACCGCACAGATACGCAGTATTTT

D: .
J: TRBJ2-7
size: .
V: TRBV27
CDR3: CASSLSRLNEQYF
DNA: TGTGCCAGCAGTTTATCGAGGCTGAATGAGCAGTACTTC

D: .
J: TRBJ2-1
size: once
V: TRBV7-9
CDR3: CASSLVGDSYNEQFF
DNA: TGTGCCAGCAGCTTAGTGGGCGACTCCTACAATGAGCAGTTCTTC

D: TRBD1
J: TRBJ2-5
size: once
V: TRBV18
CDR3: CASSPRPTGGVWGETQYF
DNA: TGTGCCAGCTCACCACGGCCGACAGGGGGCGTTTGGGGAGAGACCCAGTACTTC

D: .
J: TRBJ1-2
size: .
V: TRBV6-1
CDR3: CASSELVARYGYTF
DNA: TGTGCCAGCAGCGAACTGGTAGCTCGCTATGGCTACACCTTC

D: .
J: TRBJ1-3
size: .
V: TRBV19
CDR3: CASSTSGRNTIYF
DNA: TGTGCCAGTAGTACCTCGGGAAGGAACACCATATATTTT

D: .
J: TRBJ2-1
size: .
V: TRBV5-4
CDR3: CASSLADRGAHNEQFF
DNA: TGTGCCAGCAGCTTGGCCGATCGCGGGGCTCACAATGAGCAGTTCTTC